One sample yielded the 23 T cell receptor beta chains listed below, sequenced in a study of T-cell reconstitution after alpha-beta-depleted transplantation in children. It was with unique molecular identifiers that the TCRbeta library was prepared. TCRdb re-called the PCR reads through MiXCR, storing one row per CDR3 protein. Of about 830,000 distinct CDR3 sequences listed, roughly 15% are singletons. The material sequenced was PBMCs, mostly from graft donor cells, taken 360 days after TCRalphabeta/CD19-depleted stem cell transplant. These receptors all come from a male patient younger than 18 who had a stem cell transplant for acute lymphoblastic leukemia, so the T cells may come from the graft donor.

V gene TRBV12-3 or TRBV12-4 combines with J gene TRBJ2-4, with 9 positions matching TRBD1. V shed 5 bases, J shed 2 bases, and the junction held 7 bases outside the gene matches. The CDR3 consists of 16 residues. DNA for the CDR3: TGTGCCAGCAGTCCCCGGACAGGGGTGACCAAAAACATTCAGTACTTC. Translation gives CASSPRTGVTKNIQYF.

The chain carries TRBV12-3 or TRBV12-4 and TRBJ2-3, with 9 bases aligning to TRBD1. The CDR3 has 15 residues. V was pared by 6 bases and J by 4 bases, with 8 bases of the junction left unmatched. CDR3 protein: CASSPVHRGPDTQYF. The DNA of the CDR3 is TGTGCCAGCAGCCCTGTTCACAGGGGGCCAGATACGCAGTATTTT.

This clonotype was seen ten or more times. This chain joins TRBV5-4 and TRBJ2-3, with TRBD1 as a possible D gene (5 bases). Between the trimmed V and J ends, which lost 5 bases and 5 bases, there was a span of 15 bases. There are 14 residues in the CDR3. CDR1 is SGHNT and CDR2 is YYREEE in the germline V gene (reference sequence). As DNA, the CDR3 is TGTGCCAGCAGGGTAGGGGCGAGGCAAGATACGCAGTATTTT. Translating gives CASRVGARQDTQYF.

As DNA, the CDR3 is TGTGCCAGCAGCGAATTGGGGTTGAGTGGATTATCACTGGGGGAGTCAGATACGCAGTATTTT. Amino acids: CASSELGLSGLSLGESDTQYF. This chain links TRBV9 with TRBJ2-3; D is tentatively TRBD1 or TRBD2 (5 bases each). Germline values: CDR1 SGDLS, CDR2 YYNGEE. The CDR3 runs to 21 residues. V was pared by 3 bases and J by 4 bases, with 33 bases between.

The chain joins TRBV7-6 to TRBJ2-5; D call uncertain. The CDR3 is 17 residues long. Trimming removed 0 bases at V and 1 base at J, with 15 bases between. CDR1 is SGHVS, CDR2 FNYEAQ, per germline. CDR3 bases: TGTGCCAGCAGCTTAGCACCTAGTAAGGGTGCCCAAGAGACCCAGTACTTC. Amino acids: CASSLAPSKGAQETQYF.

This rearrangement joins TRBV20-1 to TRBJ2-5; TRBD2 agrees at 9 bases. The germline V gene encodes CDR1 DFQATT and CDR2 SNEGSKA (reference sequence). V shed 3 bases and J 5 bases; nucleotides not matched to a gene: 13. The CDR3 extends over 16 amino acids. The CDR3 here is CSARDRSGLAGETQYF. The CDR3 bases are TGCAGTGCTAGGGACCGCTCGGGACTAGCTGGGGAGACCCAGTACTTC.

This rearrangement joins TRBV7-8 to TRBJ1-1, with D perhaps matching TRBD1 (6 bases). The V and J ends lost 5 bases and 4 bases respectively, with 23 bases between them. The CDR3 covers 17 residues. CDR1 SGHVS and CDR2 FQNEAQ come from the germline V gene. DNA for the CDR3: TGTGCCAGCAGCGTTAGTGGCCCCTGGGTCAGGGGCACTGAAGCTTTCTTT. It is translated as CASSVSGPWVRGTEAFF.

This clonotype turned up a few times. The genes are TRBV25-1 and TRBJ2-1, with TRBD2 identical over 7 bases. The V segment lost 6 bases and the J segment 0 bases; nucleotides outside the gene matches: 14. Germline CDR1 reads MGHDK; CDR2 reads SYGVNS. This CDR3 has 18 amino acids. CDR3 residues: CASSPKYLAVSSYNEQFF. Written as DNA, the CDR3 is TGTGCCAGCAGCCCAAAGTACCTAGCGGTGAGCTCCTACAATGAGCAGTTCTTC.

J is TRBJ2-3 and V is TRBV9, with D possibly being TRBD1 (5 bases). Germline V CDR1 and CDR2: SGDLS, YYNGEE. V was clipped by 3 bases and J by 5 bases, with 10 bases between them. CDR3 length: 13 amino acids. The CDR3 bases are TGTGCCAGCAGCGCAAGACAGATAGATACGCAGTATTTT. It encodes CASSARQIDTQYF.

This clonotype was recorded at least ten times. The V and J genes are TRBV7-9 and TRBJ2-1, with a possible D match to TRBD2 (5 bases). The V and J ends lost 1 base and 0 bases respectively, with 13 bases between them. This CDR3 region has 17 residues. The germline CDR1 and CDR2 sequences are SEHNR and FQNEAQ (reference sequence). CDR3 sequence reads: CASSLEGGFGSYNEQFF. The CDR3 DNA follows: TGTGCCAGCAGCTTAGAAGGAGGATTTGGCTCCTACAATGAGCAGTTCTTC.

This sequence joins TRBV20-1 and TRBJ2-7, with D perhaps matching TRBD2 (6 bases). Deletions cut 3 bases from V and 1 base from J, with 19 bases between. This CDR3 is built from 16 residues. CDR1 is DFQATT, CDR2 SNEGSKA, per germline (reference sequence). CDR3 in DNA: TGCAGTGCTAGTTCAACCCCTAGCGACCCTTCCTACGAGCAGTACTTC. Its protein is CSASSTPSDPSYEQYF.

This clonotype was counted a few times. This chain links TRBV7-2 with TRBJ1-4; D gene ambiguous. The germline V gene encodes CDR1 SGHTA and CDR2 FQGNSA. The CDR3 has 21 residues. The V end lost 7 bases, the J end lost 4 bases, and 34 bases lay between the germline ends. The DNA for the CDR3 is TGTGCCAGCAAACCGCCTTGGTACCCCTCCACCGGAGAGATACATAATGAAAAACTGTTTTTT. This translates into CASKPPWYPSTGEIHNEKLFF.

This chain links TRBV11-1 with TRBJ1-1, with 8 bases aligning to TRBD1. In germline, CDR1 is SGHAT, CDR2 FQDESV (reference sequence). CDR3 length: 17 residues. V dropped 4 bases and J dropped 5; count of bases not matched to a gene: 15. Here the CDR3 DNA reads TGTGCCAGCAGCTCCTATCCCGGGACAGGATCTGGGACTGAAGCTTTCTTT. This gives the protein CASSSYPGTGSGTEAFF.

The rearrangement uses TRBV7-9 and TRBJ2-7; 9 bases are shared with TRBD1. The V gene end was trimmed by 3 bases and the J gene end by 6 bases; junction bases not matched to a gene: 3. From germline, CDR1 is SEHNR and CDR2 FQNEAQ (reference sequence). The CDR3 extends over 13 amino acids. CDR3 nucleotides: TGTGCCAGCAGCTTCCGGGACAGGGCCGAGCAGTACTTC. This translates into CASSFRDRAEQYF.

The chain has TRBV12-3 or TRBV12-4 and TRBJ1-1; 10 bases are a match to TRBD1. Trimming cost V 8 bases and J 2 bases; bases outside gene matches: 5. The CDR3 is 14 amino acids. CDR3 residues: CASVTTGGNTEAFF. The CDR3 DNA is TGTGCCAGCGTAACGACAGGGGGCAACACTGAAGCTTTCTTT.

This clonotype was seen once. J is TRBJ2-3 and V is TRBV7-8, with 8 bases fitting TRBD1. V was pared by 5 bases and J by 4 bases, with 8 bases of the junction left unmatched. Germline V gives CDR1 SGHVS, CDR2 FQNEAQ. The CDR3 spans 15 residues. In DNA, the CDR3 is TGTGCCAGCAGCCCGGACAGGGACGACGCAGATACGCAGTATTTT. This encodes CASSPDRDDADTQYF.

This chain connects TRBV27 to TRBJ1-4, with a tentative D call TRBD1 (6 bases). The CDR3 is 14 amino acids. The V and J ends lost 3 bases and 6 bases respectively, with 11 bases between them. CDR1 MNHEY and CDR2 SMNVEV come from the germline V gene (reference sequence). This CDR3 reads CASSFQGSDEKLFF. The CDR3 nucleotides are TGTGCCAGCAGTTTCCAGGGGTCGGATGAAAAACTGTTTTTT. The full variable domain, rest sourced from reference TRBV27 and TRBJ1-4, is EAQVTQNPRYLITVTGKKLTVTCSQNMNHEYMSWYRQDPGLGLRQIYYSMNVEVTDKGDVPEGYKVSRKEKRNFPLILESPSPNQTSLYFCASSFQGSDEKLFFGSGTQLSVL.

This sequence joins TRBV11-2 and TRBJ2-3; either TRBD1 or TRBD2 may supply D (6 bases each). CDR1 and CDR2 from the germline V gene are SGHAT and FQNNGV. This CDR3 has 18 residues. Deletions cut 5 bases from V and 0 bases from J, with 21 bases between. This chain's CDR3 is CASSLKGGHDTSTDTQYF. The DNA of the CDR3 is TGTGCCAGCAGCCTAAAGGGGGGTCACGACACTAGCACAGATACGCAGTATTTT.

The rearrangement uses TRBV11-3 and TRBJ2-1; 10 bases map to TRBD2. CDR3 length equals 14 residues. CDR1 SGHNT and CDR2 YENEEA come from the germline V gene. With V trimmed by 3 bases and J by 6 bases, 2 bases remained unmatched. The CDR3 is CASSFTSGTNEQFF. The DNA of the CDR3 is TGTGCCAGCAGCTTTACTAGCGGGACCAATGAGCAGTTCTTC.

The rearrangement uses TRBV12-3 or TRBV12-4 and TRBJ2-7, with 7 nucleotides matching TRBD1. J gave up 2 bases and V 5 bases, and 12 bases lay outside the gene matches. The CDR3 length is 16 residues. In DNA, the CDR3 is TGTGCCAGCAGTCGATACGGGACAGCGGAGCCCTACGAGCAGTACTTC. It is translated as CASSRYGTAEPYEQYF.

In its sample, this clonotype was seen a few times. The DNA for the CDR3 is TGTGCCAGCAGCCAAAAGGGTACAGATACGCAGTATTTT. Translated: CASSQKGTDTQYF. This rearrangement joins TRBV3-1 to TRBJ2-3; no reliable D call. This CDR3 has 13 amino acids. V shed 2 bases and J shed 3 bases, with 6 bases lying between them. The germline CDR1 and CDR2 sequences are LGHDT and YNNKEL (reference sequence).

The table lists this clonotype with a few counts. The rearrangement links TRBV7-8 to TRBJ2-1, with unresolved D. The germline V gene encodes CDR1 SGHVS and CDR2 FQNEAQ. This CDR3 spans 14 amino acids. Trimming took off 10 bases at V and 5 bases at J, with 18 bases between the two ends. CDR3: CATPAAPTHNEQFF. For the CDR3, the DNA is TGTGCCACCCCAGCAGCGCCGACTCACAATGAGCAGTTCTTC.

Only a few counts were recorded for this clonotype. The J gene is TRBJ2-7, the V gene TRBV20-1, with 10 bases matching TRBD2. Germline CDR1 reads DFQATT; CDR2 reads SNEGSKA (reference sequence). The CDR3 loop spans 15 amino acids. The V gene end was trimmed by 1 base and the J gene end by 3 bases; junction bases not matched to a gene: 6. The chain's CDR3 is CSARADSGGNYEQYF. In nucleotides, the CDR3 is TGCAGTGCTAGAGCTGATAGCGGGGGGAACTACGAGCAGTACTTC.